The TCR beta chain described here comes from a study of shared clonotypes between healthy human individuals. Overall study: A couple of women and a few men aged 18 to 49 made up the donors.

Selected positively for CCR7 and CD45RO-negative, naive CD8 cells excluded terminally differentiated effector memory CD45RA+ cells. Overall study findings and caveats: Sharing across a handful of donors was seen in 4% to 5.5% of naive CD4 clonotypes.

About this clone: Its antigen is still unknown.

This CDR3 region has 14 residues. Trimming pared 4 bases from V and 2 bases from J, leaving 12 bases between. Germline loops: CDR1 MGHRA, CDR2 YSYEKL. Sequencing was at deep level. Several immunoSEQ plates received, in even portions, the genomic DNA of each subset. Method: immunoSEQ multiplex PCR; TCRdb's copy keeps in-frame clones and lacks some. Here the sample spans about 610,000 clones, about 96% being singletons. This chain uses TRBV4-1 with TRBJ2-7; tentatively, D is TRBD1 (6 bases). The receptor's source is a woman in her twenties or thirties in good health. Sequencing input: naive CD8+ T cells sorted from blood. Written as DNA, the CDR3 is TGCGCCAGCAGCCCGGGACAAAGAACCTACGAGCAGTACTTC. Its protein product is CASSPGQRTYEQYF.